Listed below are T cell receptor beta chains from one sample, sequenced in a study of blood T cell repertoires in COVID-19. The repertoire was sequenced with immunoSEQ multiplex PCR; TCRdb's copy has only in-frame clones and lacks some. Of approximately 140,000 clones in the sample, about nine tenths were seen once. Material for sequencing was peripheral blood. The receptor set was obtained from a human donor with COVID-19, enrolled during active disease. The donor label of this sample is uncertain. The CDR3 runs from the conserved cysteine through the conserved F or W. The D gene is left open where the match is weak. Clone size is given for some rows only: seen once, a few or many times, or a class if the clone is expanded.

>TRBD1|TRBV9|-|TRBJ1-4
TGTGCCAGCAGCCCGACAGGGCGTAATGAAAAACTGTTTTTT
CASSPTGRNEKLFF
>TRBD2|TRBV6-5|-|TRBJ2-5
TGTGCCAGCAGTTACGCGGGGGACGGGACCCAGTACTTC
CASSYAGDGTQYF
>-|TRBV3-1/TRBV3-2|-|TRBJ2-7
TGTGCCAGCAGCCAAGGATGGCAGAGGGACTACGAGCAGTACTTC
CASSQGWQRDYEQYF
>-|TRBV5-1|-|TRBJ2-7
TGCGCCAGCACCCCCTGGGGTCTTAGCGAGTACTACGAGCAGTACTTC
CASTPWGLSEYYEQYF
>TRBD2|TRBV4-1|-|TRBJ2-1
TGCGCCAGCACCCCGGGGCGGCTAGCGGGGCTCAATGAGCAGTTCTTC
CASTPGRLAGLNEQFF
>-|TRBV10-2|-|TRBJ1-5
TGCGCCAGCAGTGAGGCAACTGAGAATCAGCCCCAGCATTTT
CASSEATENQPQHF
>TRBD1|TRBV5-6|-|TRBJ2-3
TGTGCCAGCAGCTTGCTGACAGGGATACTTAGGACAGATACGCAGTATTTT
CASSLLTGILRTDTQYF
>TRBD2|TRBV7-2|once|TRBJ2-1
TGTGCCAGCAGCTTAGCCACGGGGGGGGCTTACAATGAGCAGTTCTTC
CASSLATGGAYNEQFF
>-|TRBV6-6|-|TRBJ2-3
TGTGCCAGCACCCCCATCGGGGTCGGAACAGATACGCAGTATTTT
CASTPIGVGTDTQYF
>-|TRBV19|-|TRBJ1-1
TGTGCCAGTACAGAGGAGGTCGCCACTGAAGCTTTCTTT
CASTEEVATEAFF
>-|TRBV7-9|-|TRBJ1-1
TGTGCCAGCCGCCCAGAGGGCACTGAAGCTTTCTTT
CASRPEGTEAFF
>TRBD1|TRBV6-6|-|TRBJ1-5
TGTGCCAGCAGTACCAGGGGGGTAAGTCAGCCCCAGCATTTT
CASSTRGVSQPQHF
>-|TRBV7-2|-|TRBJ2-1
TGTGCCAGCAGCTTAGGTAGCGGAGGGGCCAATGAGCAGTTCTTC
CASSLGSGGANEQFF
>-|TRBV3-1/TRBV3-2|-|TRBJ1-6
TGTGCCAGCAGCCAAGGCGGGAGCCGGGATTCACCCCTCCACTTT
CASSQGGSRDSPLHF
>TRBD1|TRBV7-3|-|TRBJ1-6
TGTGCCAGCAGCCCCCAGGGGGGCCCTAATTCACCCCTCCACTTT
CASSPQGGPNSPLHF
>TRBD1|TRBV7-9|-|TRBJ2-2
TGTGCCAGCAGGGTCCGGGACAGGGTACTCCCCGGGGAGCTGTTTTTT
CASRVRDRVLPGELFF
>-|TRBV20-1|-|TRBJ2-5
TGCAGTGCTAGCCGTCAAGAGACCCAGTACTTC
CSASRQETQYF
>TRBD1|TRBV29-1|-|TRBJ2-3
TGCAGCGTAGGGGACAGCCCAGATACGCAGTATTTT
CSVGDSPDTQYF
>TRBD1|TRBV6-6|once|TRBJ1-1
TGTGCCAGCATGAAACAGGGGGCTGACACTGAAGCTTTCTTT
CASMKQGADTEAFF
>-|TRBV25-1|once|TRBJ2-3
TGTGCCAGCAGCTCCCTCAGGGGAGGGGATGATACGCAGTATTTT
CASSSLRGGDDTQYF
>-|TRBV27|few|TRBJ2-5
TGTGCCAGCAGTCACAGGGTAGCAGAGACCCAGTACTTC
CASSHRVAETQYF
>-|TRBV2|-|TRBJ2-5
TGTGCCAGCAGTGGGGCCCAAGAGACCCAGTACTTC
CASSGAQETQYF
>-|TRBV6-5|-|TRBJ1-3
TGTGCCAGCGGCCCCGGGACACCCTCTGGAAACACCATATATTTT
CASGPGTPSGNTIYF
>-|TRBV4-1|-|TRBJ1-6
TGCGCCAGCAGCCCGGCGGACAGCGGGGATAATTCACCCCTCCACTTT
CASSPADSGDNSPLHF
>TRBD1|TRBV4-1|-|TRBJ1-5
TGCGCCAGCAGCCGAGGGACAGGGGGGAATCAGCCCCAGCATTTT
CASSRGTGGNQPQHF
>TRBD1|TRBV10-1|-|TRBJ1-3
TGCGCCAGCAGCGGGACAGGCTACGGAAACACCATATATTTT
CASSGTGYGNTIYF
>-|TRBV7-9|few|TRBJ2-1
TGTGCCAGCAGCTTAGCGTCGGGTTTGTCCTACAATGAGCAGTTCTTC
CASSLASGLSYNEQFF
>TRBD2|TRBV10-3|-|TRBJ2-5
TGTGCCATCAGTGAGGGATCGGGTAGCGGGCTCATAGAGACCCAGTACTTC
CAISEGSGSGLIETQYF
>-|TRBV3-1/TRBV3-2|few|TRBJ1-6
TGTGCCAGCAGCTCCCCAGAGGATTTCCCCTCACCCCTCCACTTT
CASSSPEDFPSPLHF
>-|TRBV9|-|TRBJ2-7
TGTGCCAGCAGCGAAGGAGGCGGGGCCAACTACGAGCAGTACTTC
CASSEGGGANYEQYF
>TRBD2|TRBV27|-|TRBJ2-5
TGTGCCAGCAGCTCGACTAGCCGGGAATGGCAAGAGACCCAGTACTTC
CASSSTSREWQETQYF
>-|TRBV28|once|TRBJ1-6
TGTGCCAGCAGCCCCGCCGTATTTGTTCGAGGATCACCCCTCCACTTT
CASSPAVFVRGSPLHF
>-|TRBV7-3|-|TRBJ2-1
TGTGCCAGCAGCTTACAGTCAGGGGTCTACAATGAGCAGTTCTTC
CASSLQSGVYNEQFF
>TRBD2|TRBV19|-|TRBJ2-3
TGTGCCAGTAGGGGACTAGCGGGGGACATAACAGATACGCAGTATTTT
CASRGLAGDITDTQYF
>-|TRBV14|-|TRBJ2-1
TGTGCCAGCAGCCAAGGAGGAGGGCCTTACAATGAGCAGTTCTTC
CASSQGGGPYNEQFF
>TRBD1|TRBV11-2|-|TRBJ2-3
TGTGCCAGCAGCTCGACAGGGGGCCCTACAGATACGCAGTATTTT
CASSSTGGPTDTQYF
>-|TRBV19|-|TRBJ1-5
TGTGCCAGTAGTCCCGTGGGGCAAAGCAATCAGCCCCAGCATTTT
CASSPVGQSNQPQHF
>TRBD1|TRBV6-5|-|TRBJ1-2
TGTGCCAGCAGGGGCACAGGGGACTATGGCTACACCTTC
CASRGTGDYGYTF
>TRBD1|TRBV6-5|-|TRBJ1-6
TGTGCCAGCACAATTAGACAGGGGGCAGATTCACCCCTCCACTTT
CASTIRQGADSPLHF
>TRBD1|TRBV10-3|-|TRBJ2-7
TGTGCCATCAGCTTTTATCAGGGGGGGGACAGGGTTGGCGAGCAGTACTTC
CAISFYQGGDRVGEQYF
>-|TRBV15|-|TRBJ1-2
TGTGCCACCAGCAGAGTCGACAGTAGCTATGGCTACACCTTC
CATSRVDSSYGYTF
>-|TRBV19|-|TRBJ1-5
TGTGCCAGTAGTTCTCAGGACACTCAGCCCCAGCATTTT
CASSSQDTQPQHF
>-|TRBV6-6|-|TRBJ1-1
TGTGCCAGCAGATGGGAGTCGGGGATCGACACTGAAGCTTTCTTT
CASRWESGIDTEAFF
>-|TRBV5-1|-|TRBJ1-3
TGCGCCAGCAGCTTAGAGGGTACCGGAAACACCATATATTTT
CASSLEGTGNTIYF
>-|TRBV3-1/TRBV3-2|-|TRBJ1-3
TGTGCCAGCAGCCAAGGTTCGGGAAGAAACACCATATATTTT
CASSQGSGRNTIYF
>-|TRBV28|-|TRBJ1-2
TGTGCCAGCAGTTTACCAGACAGGAGTTACTATGGCTACACCTTC
CASSLPDRSYYGYTF
>-|TRBV24-1|-|TRBJ2-7
TGTGCCACCAGTGGGACAGCTCCCTACGAGCAGTACTTC
CATSGTAPYEQYF
>TRBD2|TRBV5-1|-|TRBJ2-6
TGCGCCAGCAGCTACGCGACCTCCCCCGGGACTAGCGGGCCCATCTCTGGGGCCAACGTCCTGACTTTC
CASSYATSPGTSGPISGANVLTF
>TRBD1|TRBV24-1|few|TRBJ2-2
TGTGCCACCAGTGATAACCGGGACAGGGGGCCTCGCACCGGGGAGCTGTTTTTT
CATSDNRDRGPRTGELFF
>TRBD1|TRBV7-6|-|TRBJ1-6
TGTGCCAGCAGCTTAGGGGACAGGGCCTATAATTCACCCCTCCACTTT
CASSLGDRAYNSPLHF
>-|TRBV28|-|TRBJ1-5
TGTGCCAGCAGTTACTCCCGCAGGGGAAAGGTGATGGATCAGCCCCAGCATTTT
CASSYSRRGKVMDQPQHF
>TRBD1|TRBV9|-|TRBJ2-2
TGTGCCAGCAGCGTAGCGACAGGGGGGGCCACCGGGGAGCTGTTTTTT
CASSVATGGATGELFF
>TRBD1|TRBV5-6|-|TRBJ1-6
TGTGCCAGCAGCTCCAACAGGGGCTCCTATAATTCACCCCTCCACTTT
CASSSNRGSYNSPLHF
>-|TRBV6-5|-|TRBJ1-1
TGTGCCAGCAGTTTGAACAGGGAGGGTACTGAAGCTTTCTTT
CASSLNREGTEAFF